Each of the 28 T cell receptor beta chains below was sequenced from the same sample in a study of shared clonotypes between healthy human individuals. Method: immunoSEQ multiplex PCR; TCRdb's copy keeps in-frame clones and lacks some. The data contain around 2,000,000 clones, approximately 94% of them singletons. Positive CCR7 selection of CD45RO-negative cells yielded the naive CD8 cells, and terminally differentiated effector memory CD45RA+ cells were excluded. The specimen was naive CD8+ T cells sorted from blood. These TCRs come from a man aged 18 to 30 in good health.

Written as DNA, the CDR3 is TGCAGTGCTGGGGGACAGCCATCCGCTTTCTTT. Amino acid sequence: CSAGGQPSAFF. The chain has TRBV20-1 and TRBJ1-1; 7 positions match TRBD1. The CDR3 consists of 11 residues. Germline CDR1 DFQATT, CDR2 SNEGSKA (reference sequence). V shed 5 bases and J 11 bases; nucleotides not matched to a gene: 8.

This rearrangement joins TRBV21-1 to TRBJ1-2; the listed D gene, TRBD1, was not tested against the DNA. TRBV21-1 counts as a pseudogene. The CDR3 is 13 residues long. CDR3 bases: TGTGCCAGCAGCAAAGTAAGGACAGATGGCTACACCTTC. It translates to CASSKVRTDGYTF.

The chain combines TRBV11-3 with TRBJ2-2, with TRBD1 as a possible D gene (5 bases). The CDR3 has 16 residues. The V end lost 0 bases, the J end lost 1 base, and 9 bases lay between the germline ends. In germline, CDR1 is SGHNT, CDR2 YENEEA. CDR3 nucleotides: TGTGCCAGCAGCTTAGAAACAGGAATGAACACCGGGGAGCTGTTTTTT. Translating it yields CASSLETGMNTGELFF.

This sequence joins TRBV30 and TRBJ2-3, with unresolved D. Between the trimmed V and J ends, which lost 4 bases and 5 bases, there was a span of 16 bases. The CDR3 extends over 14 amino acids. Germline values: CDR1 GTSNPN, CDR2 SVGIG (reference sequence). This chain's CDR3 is CAWNRLNGKDTQYF. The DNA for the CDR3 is TGTGCCTGGAACCGTCTAAACGGTAAAGATACGCAGTATTTT.

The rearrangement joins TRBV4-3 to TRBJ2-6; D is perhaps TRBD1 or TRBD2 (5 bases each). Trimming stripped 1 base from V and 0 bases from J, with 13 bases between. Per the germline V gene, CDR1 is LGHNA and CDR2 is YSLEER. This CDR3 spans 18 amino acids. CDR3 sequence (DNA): TGCGCCAGCAGCCAAGTCAAGGGGACCTCCTCTGGGGCCAACGTCCTGACTTTC. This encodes CASSQVKGTSSGANVLTF.

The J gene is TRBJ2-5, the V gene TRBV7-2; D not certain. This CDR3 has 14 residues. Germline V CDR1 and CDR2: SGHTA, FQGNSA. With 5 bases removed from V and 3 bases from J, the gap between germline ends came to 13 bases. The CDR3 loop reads CASSPPTGKETQYF. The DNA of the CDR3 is TGTGCCAGCAGCCCCCCCACTGGGAAAGAGACCCAGTACTTC. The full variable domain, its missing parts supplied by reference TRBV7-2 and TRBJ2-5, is GAGVSQSPSNKVTEKGKDVELRCDPISGHTALYWYRQSLGQGLEFLIYFQGNSAPDKSGLPSDRFSAERTGGSVSTLTIQRTQQEDSAVYLCASSPPTGKETQYFGPGTRLLVL.

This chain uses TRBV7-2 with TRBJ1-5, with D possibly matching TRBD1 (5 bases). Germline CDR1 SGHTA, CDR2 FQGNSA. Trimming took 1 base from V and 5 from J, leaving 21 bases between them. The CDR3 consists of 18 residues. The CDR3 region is CASSLGQGYRPYDQPQHF. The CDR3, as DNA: TGTGCCAGCAGCTTAGGTCAAGGGTACAGGCCCTATGATCAGCCCCAGCATTTT.

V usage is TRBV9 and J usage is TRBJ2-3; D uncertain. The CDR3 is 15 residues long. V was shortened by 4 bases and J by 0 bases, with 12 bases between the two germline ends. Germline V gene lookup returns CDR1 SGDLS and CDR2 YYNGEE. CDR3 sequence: CASSLGIVSTDTQYF. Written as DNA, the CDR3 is TGTGCCAGCAGCTTGGGGATCGTGAGCACAGATACGCAGTATTTT.

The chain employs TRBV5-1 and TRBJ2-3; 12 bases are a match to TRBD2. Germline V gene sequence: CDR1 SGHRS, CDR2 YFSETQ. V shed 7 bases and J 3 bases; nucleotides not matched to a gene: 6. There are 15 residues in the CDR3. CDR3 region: CASGEGTSGTDTQYF. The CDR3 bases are TGCGCCAGCGGCGAAGGGACTAGCGGGACAGATACGCAGTATTTT.

The CDR3 DNA is TGTGCCAGTAGTTTGGGACAGGGATCCCTCGAGCAGTACTTC. As protein: CASSLGQGSLEQYF. The chain combines TRBV19 with TRBJ2-7; 9 bases match TRBD1. Germline assignment: CDR1 LNHDA and CDR2 SQIVND (reference sequence). J gave up 6 bases and V 5 bases, and 8 bases lay outside the gene matches. The CDR3 spans 14 residues.

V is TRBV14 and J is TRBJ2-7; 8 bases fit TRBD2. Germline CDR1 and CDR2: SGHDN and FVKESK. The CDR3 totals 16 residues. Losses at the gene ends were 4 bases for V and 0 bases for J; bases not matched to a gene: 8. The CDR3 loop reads CASSPWGGRNSYEQYF. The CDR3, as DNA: TGTGCCAGCAGCCCCTGGGGCGGGAGGAACTCCTACGAGCAGTACTTC.

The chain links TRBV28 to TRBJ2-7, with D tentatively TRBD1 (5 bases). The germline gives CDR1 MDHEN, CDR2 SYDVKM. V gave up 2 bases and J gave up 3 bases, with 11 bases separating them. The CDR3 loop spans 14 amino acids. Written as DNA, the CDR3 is TGTGCCAGCAGTTTAAGGGGAACGGGCTACGAGCAGTACTTC. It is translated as CASSLRGTGYEQYF.

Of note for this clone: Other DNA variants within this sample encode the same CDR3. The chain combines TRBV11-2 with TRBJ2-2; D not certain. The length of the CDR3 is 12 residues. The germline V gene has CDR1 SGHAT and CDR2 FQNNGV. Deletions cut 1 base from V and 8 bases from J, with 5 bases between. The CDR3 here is CASSLVPGELFF. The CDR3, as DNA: TGTGCCAGCAGCTTAGTCCCTGGGGAGCTGTTTTTT.

The CDR3 spells CASKSRVEDYGYTF. Written as DNA, the CDR3 is TGTGCCAGTAAATCCAGGGTAGAGGACTATGGCTACACCTTC. The chain is built from TRBV19 and TRBJ1-2, with D tentatively TRBD1 (5 bases). Germline CDR1 and CDR2: LNHDA and SQIVND (reference sequence). The V end was cut by 7 bases, the J end by 3 bases, with 15 bases between. The CDR3 runs 14 residues.

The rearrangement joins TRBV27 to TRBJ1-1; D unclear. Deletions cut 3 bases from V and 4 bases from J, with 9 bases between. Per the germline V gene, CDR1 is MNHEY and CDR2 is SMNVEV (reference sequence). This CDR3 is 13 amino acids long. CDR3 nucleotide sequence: TGTGCCAGCAGTTTCGCACAGATCACTGAAGCTTTCTTT. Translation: CASSFAQITEAFF.

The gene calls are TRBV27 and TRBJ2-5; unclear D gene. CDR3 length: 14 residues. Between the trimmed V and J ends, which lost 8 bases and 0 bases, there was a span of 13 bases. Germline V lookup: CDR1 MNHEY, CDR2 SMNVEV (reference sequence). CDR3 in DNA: TGTGCCAGCGCGCAAATAGAGAACCAAGAGACCCAGTACTTC. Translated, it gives CASAQIENQETQYF.

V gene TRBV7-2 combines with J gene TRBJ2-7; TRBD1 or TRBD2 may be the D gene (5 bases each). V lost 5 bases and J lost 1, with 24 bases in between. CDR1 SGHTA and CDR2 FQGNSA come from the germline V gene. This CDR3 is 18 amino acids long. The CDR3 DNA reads TGTGCCAGCAGCCGGGGCTTTGACTCATCCCCAATGTCCTACGAGCAGTACTTC. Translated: CASSRGFDSSPMSYEQYF.

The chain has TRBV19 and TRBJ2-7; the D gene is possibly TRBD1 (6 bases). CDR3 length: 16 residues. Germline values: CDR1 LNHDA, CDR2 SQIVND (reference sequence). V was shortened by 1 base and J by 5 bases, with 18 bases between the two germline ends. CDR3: CASSIGDRTGPHEQYF. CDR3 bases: TGTGCCAGTAGTATAGGAGACAGGACCGGGCCTCACGAGCAGTACTTC.

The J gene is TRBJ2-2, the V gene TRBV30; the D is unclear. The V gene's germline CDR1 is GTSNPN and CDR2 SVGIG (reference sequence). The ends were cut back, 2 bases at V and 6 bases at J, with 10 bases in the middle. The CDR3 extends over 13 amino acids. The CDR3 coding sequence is TGTGCCTGGAGTATCTCCATCCCCGGGGAGCTGTTTTTT. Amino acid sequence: CAWSISIPGELFF.

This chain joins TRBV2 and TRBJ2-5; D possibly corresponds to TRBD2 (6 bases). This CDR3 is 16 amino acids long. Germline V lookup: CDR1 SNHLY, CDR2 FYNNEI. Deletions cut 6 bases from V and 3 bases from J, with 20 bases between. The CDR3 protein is CASRGTGLEVEETQYF. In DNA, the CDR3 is TGTGCCAGCAGGGGGACTGGCCTCGAGGTAGAAGAGACCCAGTACTTC.

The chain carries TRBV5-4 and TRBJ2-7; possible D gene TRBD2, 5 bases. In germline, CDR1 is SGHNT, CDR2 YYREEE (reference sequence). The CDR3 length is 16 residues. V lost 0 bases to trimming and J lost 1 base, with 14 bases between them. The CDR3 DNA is TGTGCCAGCAGCTTGGCCATAGGTACGGGATCCTACGAGCAGTACTTC. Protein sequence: CASSLAIGTGSYEQYF. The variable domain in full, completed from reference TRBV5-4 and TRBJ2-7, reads ETGVTQSPTHLIKTRGQQVTLRCSSQSGHNTVSWYQQALGQGPQFIFQYYREEENGRGNFPPRFSGLQFPNYSSELNVNALELDDSALYLCASSLAIGTGSYEQYFGPGTRLTVT.

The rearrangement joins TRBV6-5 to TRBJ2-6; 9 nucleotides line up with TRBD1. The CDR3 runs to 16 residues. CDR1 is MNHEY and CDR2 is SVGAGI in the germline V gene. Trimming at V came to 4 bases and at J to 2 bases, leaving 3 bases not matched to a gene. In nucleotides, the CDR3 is TGTGCCAGCAGTTTGGGACAGGGCGCTGGGGCCAACGTCCTGACTTTC. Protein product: CASSLGQGAGANVLTF.

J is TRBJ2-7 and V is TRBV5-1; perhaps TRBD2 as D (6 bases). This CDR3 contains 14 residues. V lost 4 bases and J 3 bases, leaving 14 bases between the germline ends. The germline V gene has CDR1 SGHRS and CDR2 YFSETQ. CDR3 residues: CASSTSGLGYEQYF. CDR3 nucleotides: TGCGCCAGCAGCACTTCGGGACTCGGCTACGAGCAGTACTTC.

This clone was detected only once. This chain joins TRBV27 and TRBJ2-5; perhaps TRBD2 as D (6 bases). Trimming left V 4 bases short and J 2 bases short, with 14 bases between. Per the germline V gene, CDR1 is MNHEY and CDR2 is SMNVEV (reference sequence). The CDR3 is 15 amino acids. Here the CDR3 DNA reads TGTGCCAGCAGTTACCGGGACGGACTACAAGAGACCCAGTACTTC. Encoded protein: CASSYRDGLQETQYF.

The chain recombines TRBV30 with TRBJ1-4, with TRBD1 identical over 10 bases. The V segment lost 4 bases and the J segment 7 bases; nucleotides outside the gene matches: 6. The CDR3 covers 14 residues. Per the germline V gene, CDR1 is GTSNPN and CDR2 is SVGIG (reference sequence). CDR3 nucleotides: TGTGCCTGGACCCTCGGACAGGGGGGTGAAAAACTGTTTTTT. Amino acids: CAWTLGQGGEKLFF. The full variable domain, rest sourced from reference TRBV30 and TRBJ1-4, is SQTIHQWPATLVQPVGSPLSLECTVEGTSNPNLYWYRQAAGRGLQLLFYSVGIGQISSEVPQNLSASRPQDRQFILSSKKLLLSDSGFYLCAWTLGQGGEKLFFGSGTQLSVL.

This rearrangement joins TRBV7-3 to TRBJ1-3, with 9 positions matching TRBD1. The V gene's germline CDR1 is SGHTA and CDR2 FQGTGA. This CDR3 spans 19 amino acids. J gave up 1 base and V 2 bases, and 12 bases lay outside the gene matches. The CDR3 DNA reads TGTGCCAGCAGCTTAGTATTGTCAGACAGGGGGAAGTCTGGAAACACCATATATTTT. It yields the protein CASSLVLSDRGKSGNTIYF.

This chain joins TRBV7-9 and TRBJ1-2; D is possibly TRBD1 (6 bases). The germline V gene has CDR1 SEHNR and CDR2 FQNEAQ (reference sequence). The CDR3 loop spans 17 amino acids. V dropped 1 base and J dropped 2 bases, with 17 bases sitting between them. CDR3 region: CASSLVLTGPGNYGYTF. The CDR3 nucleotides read TGTGCCAGCAGCTTAGTGCTCACAGGGCCCGGGAACTATGGCTACACCTTC.

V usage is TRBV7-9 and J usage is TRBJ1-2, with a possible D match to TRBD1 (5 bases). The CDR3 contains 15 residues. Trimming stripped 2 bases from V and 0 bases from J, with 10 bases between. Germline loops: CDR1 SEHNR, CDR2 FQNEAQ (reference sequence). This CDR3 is CASSLIMGPNYGYTF. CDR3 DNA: TGTGCCAGCAGCTTAATAATGGGGCCTAACTATGGCTACACCTTC.